A selection of T cell receptor beta chains follows, all from one sample in a study of blood T cell repertoires in COVID-19. Sequencing used immunoSEQ multiplex PCR; TCRdb keeps in-frame clones, though not all of them. Of roughly 700,000 clones listed, 75% to 90% are singletons. The sample taken for sequencing was peripheral blood. The receptors originated from a woman under 30 with acute or convalescent COVID-19. CDR3s include the opening cysteine and the closing phenylalanine or tryptophan. Fields, in order: J gene, D gene, V gene, clone size, CDR3 DNA, CDR3 protein. The D gene is left open where the match is weak. Some rows have no size entry. The others give once, few or many, or a class for an expanded clone.

j_gene: TRBJ1-5; d_gene: .; v_gene: TRBV28; abundance: few; CDR3nt: TGTGCCAGCAGTTTTATCCAGCGGAATCAGCCCCAGCATTTT; CDR3aa: CASSFIQRNQPQHF
j_gene: TRBJ1-2; d_gene: .; v_gene: TRBV6-4; abundance: .; CDR3nt: TGTGCCAGCAGTGAGTCCACAGGGAGCTATGGCTACACCTTC; CDR3aa: CASSESTGSYGYTF
j_gene: TRBJ1-2; d_gene: .; v_gene: TRBV5-8; abundance: .; CDR3nt: TGTGCCAGCAGCGCCGGTAACTATGGCTACACCTTC; CDR3aa: CASSAGNYGYTF
j_gene: TRBJ1-6; d_gene: .; v_gene: TRBV14; abundance: .; CDR3nt: TGTGCCAGCAGCCAAGTTGGAGCCGCATCACCCCTCCACTTT; CDR3aa: CASSQVGAASPLHF
j_gene: TRBJ1-2; d_gene: .; v_gene: TRBV7-2; abundance: once; CDR3nt: TGTGCCAGCAGCTTAGCCCAGGGAAGGGTGACCTTC; CDR3aa: CASSLAQGRVTF
j_gene: TRBJ1-1; d_gene: TRBD1; v_gene: TRBV5-1; abundance: .; CDR3nt: TGCGCCAGCAGGCGTACAGGACAGGTTTTGGGGGCTGAAGCTTTCTTT; CDR3aa: CASRRTGQVLGAEAFF
j_gene: TRBJ2-1; d_gene: TRBD1; v_gene: TRBV12-3/TRBV12-4; abundance: .; CDR3nt: TGTGCTTGTGGGGACAGTACCTACAATGAGCAGTTCTTC; CDR3aa: CACGDSTYNEQFF
j_gene: TRBJ1-2; d_gene: .; v_gene: TRBV30; abundance: .; CDR3nt: TGTGCCTGGAGTCCCTCCCGGGATGGCTACACCTTC; CDR3aa: CAWSPSRDGYTF
j_gene: TRBJ1-3; d_gene: .; v_gene: TRBV23-1; abundance: .; CDR3nt: TGCGCCAGCAGTCACAAGGCGAGGGCGGATTTT; CDR3aa: CASSHKARADF
j_gene: TRBJ2-7; d_gene: .; v_gene: TRBV7-9; abundance: few; CDR3nt: TGTGCCAGCAGCTTAGCGCAGCAGGGCTACGAGCAGTACTTC; CDR3aa: CASSLAQQGYEQYF
j_gene: TRBJ2-1; d_gene: .; v_gene: TRBV5-1; abundance: once; CDR3nt: TGCGCCAGCAGCATCTATTCCTACAATGAGCAGTTCTTC; CDR3aa: CASSIYSYNEQFF
j_gene: TRBJ1-2; d_gene: .; v_gene: TRBV6-1; abundance: .; CDR3nt: TGTGCCAGCAGTGAAGCGTCCTCTATGGGCTACACCTTC; CDR3aa: CASSEASSMGYTF
j_gene: TRBJ2-1; d_gene: TRBD1; v_gene: TRBV5-1; abundance: .; CDR3nt: TGCGCCAGCAGCGACGGACAGGCTATCAATGAGCAGTTCTTC; CDR3aa: CASSDGQAINEQFF
j_gene: TRBJ1-2; d_gene: TRBD1; v_gene: TRBV5-6; abundance: few; CDR3nt: TGTGCCAGCAGCGACGGACAGGCCGGCTATGGCTACACCTTC; CDR3aa: CASSDGQAGYGYTF
j_gene: TRBJ1-2; d_gene: .; v_gene: TRBV19; abundance: .; CDR3nt: TGTGCCAGTAGTATAGGACGCGGGGGCGGTGGCTACACCTTC; CDR3aa: CASSIGRGGGGYTF
j_gene: TRBJ2-6; d_gene: .; v_gene: TRBV6-2/TRBV6-3; abundance: .; CDR3nt: TGTGCCAGCACCCCCCGGGTCTCTGGGGCCAACGTCCTGACTTTC; CDR3aa: CASTPRVSGANVLTF
j_gene: TRBJ1-2; d_gene: .; v_gene: TRBV5-5; abundance: .; CDR3nt: TGTGCCAGCAGCTTTACATCAGGGGCGCATAACTATGGCTACACCTTC; CDR3aa: CASSFTSGAHNYGYTF
j_gene: TRBJ1-2; d_gene: TRBD1; v_gene: TRBV7-3; abundance: .; CDR3nt: TGTGCCAGCAGCTTGGAGGGGGCGGATGGCTACACCTTC; CDR3aa: CASSLEGADGYTF
j_gene: TRBJ1-2; d_gene: .; v_gene: TRBV4-3; abundance: .; CDR3nt: TGCGCCAGCAGCCAGATGACAGGCTTTAACTATGGCTACACCTTC; CDR3aa: CASSQMTGFNYGYTF
j_gene: TRBJ1-5; d_gene: .; v_gene: TRBV5-5; abundance: .; CDR3nt: TGTGCCAGCAGCAGGGAGCGGGACGAATATAGCAATCAGCCCCAGCATTTT; CDR3aa: CASSRERDEYSNQPQHF
j_gene: TRBJ2-3; d_gene: TRBD2; v_gene: TRBV4-3; abundance: once; CDR3nt: TGCGCCAGCAGCTCAACTATACTAGCGGGGACAGATACGCAGTATTTT; CDR3aa: CASSSTILAGTDTQYF
j_gene: TRBJ1-2; d_gene: .; v_gene: TRBV5-6; abundance: .; CDR3nt: TGTGCCAGCAGCTCGAGTGGGGGGATGGAGTCCTATGGCTACACCTTC; CDR3aa: CASSSSGGMESYGYTF
j_gene: TRBJ1-2; d_gene: .; v_gene: TRBV5-8; abundance: once; CDR3nt: TGTGCCAGCAGCCCTAGAGCCTGGGGCTACACCTTC; CDR3aa: CASSPRAWGYTF
j_gene: TRBJ1-2; d_gene: TRBD1; v_gene: TRBV6-5; abundance: .; CDR3nt: TGTGCCAGCAGTTATAAGGGACAGGGGCGCGGCTACACCTTC; CDR3aa: CASSYKGQGRGYTF